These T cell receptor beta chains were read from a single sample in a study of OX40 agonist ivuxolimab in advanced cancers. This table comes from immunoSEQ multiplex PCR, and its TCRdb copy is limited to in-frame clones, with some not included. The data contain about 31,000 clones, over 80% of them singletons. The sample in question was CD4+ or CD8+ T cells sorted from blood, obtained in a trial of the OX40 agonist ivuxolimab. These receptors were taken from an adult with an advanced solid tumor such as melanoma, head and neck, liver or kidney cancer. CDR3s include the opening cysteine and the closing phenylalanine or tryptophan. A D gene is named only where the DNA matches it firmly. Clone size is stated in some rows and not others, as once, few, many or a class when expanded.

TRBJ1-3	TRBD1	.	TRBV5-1	TGCGCCAGCAGCTTGGGCACAGGGGCTGGAAACACCATATATTTT	CASSLGTGAGNTIYF
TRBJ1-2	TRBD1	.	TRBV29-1	TGCAGCGCCGTAACAGGGGGCTACTATGGCTACACCTTC	CSAVTGGYYGYTF
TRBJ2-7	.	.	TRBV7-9	TGTGCCAGCAGCTTAAACCGAGGGGAGCAGTACTTC	CASSLNRGEQYF
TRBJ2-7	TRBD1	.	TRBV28	TGTGCCAGCAGTTCTTCCGAGGGGACAGGAAACTACGAGCAGTACTTC	CASSSSEGTGNYEQYF
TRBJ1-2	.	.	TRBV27	TGTGCCAGCAGTCCTACTAACTATGGCTACACCTTC	CASSPTNYGYTF
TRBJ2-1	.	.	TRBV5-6	TGTGCCAGCAGCTTGGACGAGAGTTCCTACAATGAGCAGTTCTTC	CASSLDESSYNEQFF
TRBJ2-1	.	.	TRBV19	TGTGCCAGTAGTATAGGGACGGCTAATGAGCAGTTCTTC	CASSIGTANEQFF
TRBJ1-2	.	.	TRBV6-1	TGTGCCAGCTCCGACAATGGGGGCGGGAGTGGCTACACCTTC	CASSDNGGGSGYTF
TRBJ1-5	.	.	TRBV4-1	TGCGCCAGCAGCCAAGTAGCAAGTCAGCCCCAGCATTTT	CASSQVASQPQHF
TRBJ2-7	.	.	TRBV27	TGTGCCAGCAGTTTCCATGACACTGGCCTCGAGCAGTACTTC	CASSFHDTGLEQYF
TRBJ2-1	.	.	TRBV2	TGTGCCACCACAGAATCCTACAATGAGCAGTTCTTC	CATTESYNEQFF
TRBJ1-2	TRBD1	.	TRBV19	TGTGCCAGTACCCATTGGGGTGGACAGGGGGCAAACTATGGCTACACCTTC	CASTHWGGQGANYGYTF
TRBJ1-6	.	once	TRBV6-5	TGTGCCAGCCCTAGCTCACCCCTCCACTTT	CASPSSPLHF
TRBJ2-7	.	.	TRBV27	TGTGCCAGCAGTTGGCAGGGCCACGAGCAGTACTTC	CASSWQGHEQYF
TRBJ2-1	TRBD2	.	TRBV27	TGTGCCAGCACCCTAGCGGGGATATCGCAGGGCTACAATGAGCAGTTCTTC	CASTLAGISQGYNEQFF
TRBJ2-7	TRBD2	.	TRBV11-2	TGTGCCAGCAGCTTTGCGGGAGAATCCTACGAGCAGTACTTC	CASSFAGESYEQYF
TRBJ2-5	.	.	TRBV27	TGTGCCAGCAGTTCCCCCCCGGGGGCCATCAACTTC	CASSSPPGAINF
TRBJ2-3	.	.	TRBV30	TGTGCCTGGAGGTGGGGGTCCACAGATACGCAGTATTTT	CAWRWGSTDTQYF
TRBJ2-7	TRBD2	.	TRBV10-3	TGTGCCATCAGTGAGCTAGCGGGAGGGTCCTACGAGCAGTACTTC	CAISELAGGSYEQYF
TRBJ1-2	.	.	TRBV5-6	TGTGCCAGCAGCTTGGCTCCCGTCTTCTATGGCTACACCTTC	CASSLAPVFYGYTF
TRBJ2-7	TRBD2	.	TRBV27	TGTGCCAGCAGGCCGCCGGGACTAGCGGGAGTCCACGAGCAGTACTTC	CASRPPGLAGVHEQYF
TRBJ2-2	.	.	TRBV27	TGTGCCAGCAGTTTGGTAGTGAACACCGGGGAGCTGTTTTTT	CASSLVVNTGELFF
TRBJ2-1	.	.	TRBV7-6	TGTGCCAGCAGCTTAGTCGGTAGCTCCTACAATGAGCAGTTCTTC	CASSLVGSSYNEQFF
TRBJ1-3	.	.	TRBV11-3	TGTGCCAGCAGCTCCGGGACGCCTGGTAACACCATATATTTT	CASSSGTPGNTIYF
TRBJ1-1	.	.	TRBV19	TGTGCCAGTAGTATAGGAGGGGAGAACACTGAAGCTTTCTTT	CASSIGGENTEAFF
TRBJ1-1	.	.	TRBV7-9	TGTGCCAGCAGCTGGACATCGGGGACTGAAGCTTTCTTT	CASSWTSGTEAFF
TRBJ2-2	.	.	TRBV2	TGTGCCAGCAGTGTCGGCGGGGAGCTGTTTTTT	CASSVGGELFF
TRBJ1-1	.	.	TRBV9	TGTGCCAGCAGCATAGAAGGGGGCACTGAAGCTTTCTTT	CASSIEGGTEAFF
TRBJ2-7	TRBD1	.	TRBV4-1	TGCGCCAGCAGCTACCGGGACAGTGCCTACGAGCAGTACTTC	CASSYRDSAYEQYF
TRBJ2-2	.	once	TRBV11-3	TGTGCCAGCAGCCTCGGGAGAACCGGGGAGCTGTTTTTT	CASSLGRTGELFF
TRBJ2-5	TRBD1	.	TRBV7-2	TGTGCCAGCAGCTCTTATGGGGGGACAGGGCACCAAGAGACCCAGTACTTC	CASSSYGGTGHQETQYF
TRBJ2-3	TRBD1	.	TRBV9	TGTGCCAGCAGCGTAGAGGGGACAGGGGTAGATACGCAGTATTTT	CASSVEGTGVDTQYF
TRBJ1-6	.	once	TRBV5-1	TGCGCCAGCAGCTTGGCGGGGGGCTCCTATAATTCACCCCTCCACTTT	CASSLAGGSYNSPLHF
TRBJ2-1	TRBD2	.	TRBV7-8	TGTGCCAGCAGCCTCCTAACTAGCGGGATTGTCAATGAGCAGTTCTTC	CASSLLTSGIVNEQFF
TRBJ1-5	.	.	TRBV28	TGTGCCAGCAGTTTATCGGTAGGGGGGAATCAGCCCCAGCATTTT	CASSLSVGGNQPQHF